The rows below give T cell receptor beta chains drawn from one sample of a study of identical twins. TCRdb independently ran MiXCR on the 5' RACE reads; one entry per CDR3 protein. Among 500,000 to 650,000 distinct CDR3 sequences listed, 7.1% were seen once. This sample also belongs to another study, concerning yellow fever vaccine responses in identical twins.

The sequenced material came from PBMCs. Every receptor here comes from a woman aged 18-29 years in good health. Both conserved end residues are part of each CDR3. A D gene is named only where the DNA matches it firmly. Clone size is stated in some rows and not others, as once, few, many or a class when expanded.

D gene: TRBD2; clone size: many; CDR3 length: 16; V gene: TRBV5-6; J gene: TRBJ2-7; CDR3 DNA: TGTGCCAGCAGCTCCCCGGAGGGAGGGTCCTTATACGAGCAGTACTTC; CDR3 protein: CASSSPEGGSLYEQYF
D gene: TRBD1; clone size: few; CDR3 length: 15; V gene: TRBV20-1; J gene: TRBJ2-2; CDR3 DNA: TGCAGTGCTAGAGAGCACAACAGGGGCTCCGGGGAGCTGTTTTTT; CDR3 protein: CSAREHNRGSGELFF
D gene: NA; clone size: NA; CDR3 length: 13; V gene: TRBV5-1; J gene: TRBJ2-1; CDR3 DNA: TGCGCCAGCAGCTGGGGGACTCTCAATGAGCAGTTCTTC; CDR3 protein: CASSWGTLNEQFF
D gene: TRBD1; clone size: NA; CDR3 length: 15; V gene: TRBV3-1; J gene: TRBJ1-4; CDR3 DNA: TGTGCCAGCAGCCAAAACACAGGGGGCGGTGAAAAACTGTTTTTT; CDR3 protein: CASSQNTGGGEKLFF
D gene: TRBD1; clone size: NA; CDR3 length: 14; V gene: TRBV28; J gene: TRBJ1-4; CDR3 DNA: TGTGCCAGCAGGGCCGACAGGGGAAATGAAAAACTGTTTTTT; CDR3 protein: CASRADRGNEKLFF
D gene: TRBD1; clone size: few; CDR3 length: 15; V gene: TRBV24-1; J gene: TRBJ2-1; CDR3 DNA: TGTGCCACCAGTGAGGATAACAGGGGACCGGATGAGCAGTTCTTC; CDR3 protein: CATSEDNRGPDEQFF
D gene: NA; clone size: many; CDR3 length: 15; V gene: TRBV9; J gene: TRBJ1-1; CDR3 DNA: TGTGCCAGCAGCTCACCCCCCGGGGGGATAGTGGAAGCTTTCTTT; CDR3 protein: CASSSPPGGIVEAFF
D gene: TRBD1; clone size: many; CDR3 length: 14; V gene: TRBV4-1; J gene: TRBJ2-5; CDR3 DNA: TGCGCCAGCAGCCAAGGAGGGGGCGGTGAGACCCAGTACTTC; CDR3 protein: CASSQGGGGETQYF
D gene: NA; clone size: many; CDR3 length: 14; V gene: TRBV2; J gene: TRBJ2-5; CDR3 DNA: TGTGCCAGCAGTGACGTGGGCGGGAAAGAGACCCAGTACTTC; CDR3 protein: CASSDVGGKETQYF
D gene: TRBD1; clone size: NA; CDR3 length: 16; V gene: TRBV3-1; J gene: TRBJ2-1; CDR3 DNA: TGTGCCTGCAGCCCCGGGACAGCCACCGGAAGGAATGAGCAGTTCTTC; CDR3 protein: CACSPGTATGRNEQFF
D gene: NA; clone size: many; CDR3 length: 14; V gene: TRBV5-6; J gene: TRBJ2-5; CDR3 DNA: TGTGCCAGCAGCTTGGACGTGGGTCAAGAGACCCAGTACTTC; CDR3 protein: CASSLDVGQETQYF
D gene: TRBD2; clone size: many; CDR3 length: 15; V gene: TRBV20-1; J gene: TRBJ2-1; CDR3 DNA: TGCAGTGCTAGGGGACTAGCGGGAGGGTACAATGAGCAGTTCTTC; CDR3 protein: CSARGLAGGYNEQFF
D gene: NA; clone size: NA; CDR3 length: 14; V gene: TRBV12-3/TRBV12-4; J gene: TRBJ1-6; CDR3 DNA: TGTGCCAGCAGTCCCCGGGTGGGGGGGTCACCCCTCCACTTT; CDR3 protein: CASSPRVGGSPLHF
D gene: TRBD1; clone size: NA; CDR3 length: 18; V gene: TRBV7-8; J gene: TRBJ2-4; CDR3 DNA: TGTGCCAGCAGCTTGCCGGAGACAGGGGGCGCGGATCCGAACATTCAGTACTTC; CDR3 protein: CASSLPETGGADPNIQYF
D gene: NA; clone size: many; CDR3 length: 12; V gene: TRBV20-1; J gene: TRBJ1-2; CDR3 DNA: TGCAGTGCCGTGCGGGATGATAATGGCTACACCTTC; CDR3 protein: CSAVRDDNGYTF
D gene: NA; clone size: few; CDR3 length: 16; V gene: TRBV3-1; J gene: TRBJ2-6; CDR3 DNA: TGTGCCAGCAGCCAAGTATCGGTTCCTGGGGCCAACGTCCTGACTTTC; CDR3 protein: CASSQVSVPGANVLTF
D gene: NA; clone size: NA; CDR3 length: 15; V gene: TRBV7-8; J gene: TRBJ1-1; CDR3 DNA: TGTGCCAGCAGCTCTAAGAGGACCCTCAACACTGAAGCTTTCTTT; CDR3 protein: CASSSKRTLNTEAFF
D gene: NA; clone size: many; CDR3 length: 10; V gene: TRBV2; J gene: TRBJ2-7; CDR3 DNA: TGTGCCAGCGGTAGCGACGAGCAGTACTTC; CDR3 protein: CASGSDEQYF
D gene: TRBD2; clone size: NA; CDR3 length: 14; V gene: TRBV12-3/TRBV12-4; J gene: TRBJ2-7; CDR3 DNA: TGTGCCAGCAGGAGGGGACTAGCGGGAGACGAGCAGTACTTC; CDR3 protein: CASRRGLAGDEQYF
D gene: NA; clone size: few; CDR3 length: 13; V gene: TRBV12-3/TRBV12-4; J gene: TRBJ2-5; CDR3 DNA: TGTGCCAGCAGTTTAGCCAATCGGGAGACCCAGTACTTC; CDR3 protein: CASSLANRETQYF
D gene: NA; clone size: NA; CDR3 length: 14; V gene: TRBV7-2; J gene: TRBJ2-1; CDR3 DNA: TGTGCCAGCAGCTTAGGTTACTCCTACAATGAGCAGTTCTTC; CDR3 protein: CASSLGYSYNEQFF
D gene: TRBD1; clone size: NA; CDR3 length: 17; V gene: TRBV7-9; J gene: TRBJ2-5; CDR3 DNA: TGTGCCAGCATCTTCCCCTTTGGGACAGGGGACCAAGAGACCCAGTACTTC; CDR3 protein: CASIFPFGTGDQETQYF
D gene: NA; clone size: many; CDR3 length: 18; V gene: TRBV14; J gene: TRBJ2-2; CDR3 DNA: TGTGCCAGCAGCCCCCTAGGGGGGGCCTCGATTAACACCGGGGAGCTGTTTTTT; CDR3 protein: CASSPLGGASINTGELFF
D gene: TRBD1; clone size: many; CDR3 length: 15; V gene: TRBV4-2; J gene: TRBJ1-3; CDR3 DNA: TGTGCCAGCAGCCAAGGGGACAGCTCTGGAAACACCATATATTTT; CDR3 protein: CASSQGDSSGNTIYF
D gene: NA; clone size: many; CDR3 length: 16; V gene: TRBV7-9; J gene: TRBJ1-3; CDR3 DNA: TGTGCCAGCAGCACCAGGCAGGGGAGTTCTGGAAACACCATATATTTT; CDR3 protein: CASSTRQGSSGNTIYF
D gene: TRBD1; clone size: many; CDR3 length: 14; V gene: TRBV5-1; J gene: TRBJ2-7; CDR3 DNA: TGTGCCAGCAGCCCCGGGACAGGAACCTACGAGCAGTACTTC; CDR3 protein: CASSPGTGTYEQYF
D gene: TRBD2; clone size: many; CDR3 length: 20; V gene: TRBV28; J gene: TRBJ2-2; CDR3 DNA: TGTGCCAGCAGTTCGCCTAAAGGACTAGCGGGAGGGCCTAGCACCGGGGAGCTGTTTTTT; CDR3 protein: CASSSPKGLAGGPSTGELFF
D gene: NA; clone size: few; CDR3 length: 15; V gene: TRBV12-3/TRBV12-4; J gene: TRBJ1-3; CDR3 DNA: TGTGCCAGCAGTCCCCAGTGGGGGTATGGAAACACCATATATTTT; CDR3 protein: CASSPQWGYGNTIYF
D gene: TRBD2; clone size: NA; CDR3 length: 15; V gene: TRBV27; J gene: TRBJ2-1; CDR3 DNA: TGTGCCAGCAGTAGAGAACCTAGCGGGAGCAGTGAGCAGTTCTTC; CDR3 protein: CASSREPSGSSEQFF
D gene: NA; clone size: many; CDR3 length: 14; V gene: TRBV20-1; J gene: TRBJ2-3; CDR3 DNA: TGCAGTGCTAGGGTGGGAAAAGCTACAGATACGCAGTATTTT; CDR3 protein: CSARVGKATDTQYF